Each of the 3 T cell receptor beta chains below was sequenced from the same sample in a study of shared clonotypes between healthy human individuals. Assay: immunoSEQ multiplex PCR; the TCRdb copy retains only in-frame clones and omits some. The sample holds under 1,900,000 clones, 98% seen once. Sample: naive CD4+ T cells sorted from blood. Subset reported: CD45RA+ positively selected. The receptor set was obtained from a man aged 25 to 45 in good health.

This clone has just one count. The rearrangement joins TRBV7-2 to TRBJ2-7; the match to TRBD2 covers 9 bases. V lost 5 bases to trimming and J lost 5 bases; unmatched junction nucleotides: 10. There are 15 residues in the CDR3. Germline CDR1 SGHTA, CDR2 FQGNSA. DNA of the CDR3: TGTGCCAGCAGCGCGAGAGCGGGAGGCACCCACGAGCAGTACTTC. Amino acid sequence: CASSARAGGTHEQYF. Drawing the rest from reference TRBV7-2 and TRBJ2-7, the complete variable domain is GAGVSQSPSNKVTEKGKDVELRCDPISGHTALYWYRQSLGQGLEFLIYFQGNSAPDKSGLPSDRFSAERTGGSVSTLTIQRTQQEDSAVYLCASSARAGGTHEQYFGPGTRLTVT.

The CDR3 DNA reads as TGTGCCAGCAGCGTAGCTATCGTCTCCTACGAGCAGTACTTC. Amino acid sequence: CASSVAIVSYEQYF. V usage is TRBV9 and J usage is TRBJ2-7; D gene ambiguous. This CDR3 is built from 14 residues. Trimming shortened V by 0 bases and J by 0 bases, and 7 bases separated the two germline ends. Germline V gene lookup returns CDR1 SGDLS and CDR2 YYNGEE.

This chain uses TRBV5-1 with TRBJ1-2; D call uncertain. Trimming stripped 5 bases from V and 2 bases from J, with 7 bases between. This CDR3 has 12 amino acids. Germline CDR1 is SGHRS and CDR2 is YFSETQ. CDR3 coding DNA: TGCGCCAGCAGTGGGGAGAACTATGGCTACACCTTC. The encoded protein is CASSGENYGYTF.